This T cell receptor beta chain came from a study of cytomegalovirus exposure and HLA in healthy donors. PCR involved 60 Vbeta and 13 Jbeta primers. Sequenced by immunoSEQ multiplex PCR; TCRdb stores in-frame clones only, minus some. The sample lists approximately 110,000 clones; about 81% were seen once. Germline-derived CDR1 and CDR2 are SNHLY and FYNNEI. CDR3 length equals 17 residues. This clonotype was sampled from a man aged 25 to 40 in good health and CMV-seronegative. The sequencing sample was made of PBMCs. This chain uses TRBV2 with TRBJ2-5; 11 bases are shared with TRBD2. The J call is uncertain, as TRBJ2-7 better fits the DNA end. DNA for the CDR3: TGTGCCAGCAGTGATCCCCCGGTAGCGGGAGGGTATTACGAGCAGTACTTC. This translates into CASSDPPVAGGYYEQYF.